The clone carrying this TCR beta chain has more than one count but fewer than ten. Its target is unknown. Assay: immunoSEQ multiplex PCR; the TCRdb copy retains only in-frame clones and omits some. This sample has 25,000 to 30,000 clones; about 77% occur once, and the top ten carry around 10%. This sample is part of a study of OX40 agonist ivuxolimab in advanced cancers. About the study: Six ivuxolimab dose levels, 0.01 to 10 mg/kg, were given intravenously every 2 weeks. Therapy given before enrollment (anti-PD-1, anti-PD-L1 or anti-CTLA-4) was allowed, and under 45% had some.

CDR1 and CDR2 from the germline V gene are SGHTA and FQGTGA. CDR3 length: 15 amino acids. V was trimmed by 2 bases and J by 4 bases, leaving 11 bases between them. Whole-study findings and limits: Mean expanded clone counts were higher in CD8+ than CD4+ T cells. Dose levels from 0.1 to 3.0 mg/kg saw CD4+ and CD8+ blood T cells expand clonally by week 6.

This clonotype originated in an adult with an advanced solid tumor such as melanoma, head and neck, liver or kidney cancer. Here the sequenced sample was CD4+ or CD8+ T cells sorted from blood, taken in a trial of the OX40 agonist ivuxolimab. This rearrangement joins TRBV7-3 to TRBJ2-2; perhaps TRBD2 as D (6 bases). The CDR3 loop reads CASSLSGDGTGELFF. CDR3 coding DNA: TGTGCCAGCAGCTTATCGGGGGACGGCACCGGGGAGCTGTTTTTT.